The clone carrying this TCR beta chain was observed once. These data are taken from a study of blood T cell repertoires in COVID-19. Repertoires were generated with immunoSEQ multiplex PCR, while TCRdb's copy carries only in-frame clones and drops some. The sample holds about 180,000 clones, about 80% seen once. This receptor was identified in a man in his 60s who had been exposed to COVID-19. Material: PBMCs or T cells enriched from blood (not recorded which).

CDR3 amino acids: CASSPGDRGVYNEQFF. CDR3 DNA: TGTGCCAGTAGTCCCGGCGACAGGGGGGTGTACAATGAGCAGTTCTTC. The chain links TRBV19 to TRBJ2-1; 9 positions agree with TRBD1. V lost 5 bases to trimming and J lost 4 bases; unmatched junction nucleotides: 9. The CDR3 length is 16 residues. Germline loops: CDR1 LNHDA, CDR2 SQIVND (reference sequence). The full variable domain, rest sourced from reference TRBV19 and TRBJ2-1, is DGGITQSPKYLFRKEGQNVTLSCEQNLNHDAMYWYRQDPGQGLRLIYYSQIVNDFQKGDIAEGYSVSREKKESFPLTVTSAQKNPTAFYLCASSPGDRGVYNEQFFGPGTRLTVL.